This TCR beta chain was retrieved from a study of CD8 T cells in ankylosing spondylitis. General study findings and limits: Reportedly, disease-linked clones are significantly enriched in ankylosing spondylitis patients' matched synovial fluid. A subset of motif variants has previously been described in the synovial fluid and blood of reactive arthritis. As for the disease-linked clones, they showed a CD8+ phenotype and occurred at relatively low frequencies in peripheral blood.

This CDR3 comprises 15 residues. The germline CDR1 and CDR2 sequences are DFQATT and SNEGSKA (reference sequence). The V segment lost 3 bases and the J segment 1 base; nucleotides outside the gene matches: 7. In the case of this clonotype: The target antigen is unknown.

A quantitative 5'-RACE method, one with molecular barcodes, was used to make TCR beta libraries. TCRdb called the 5' RACE reads again in MiXCR, with one record for every CDR3 protein. This table has about 220,000 distinct CDR3 sequences, around 24% appearing once. Sample: blood, either unsorted or a sorted T cell fraction (not recorded which). The chain couples TRBV20-1 to TRBJ2-3; TRBD2 matches 7 bases. The source is a male donor with ankylosing spondylitis or in good health (not recorded which). CDR3 protein: CSASVGSGGTDTQYF. The CDR3 DNA reads as TGCAGTGCTAGCGTGGGGAGCGGGGGCACAGATACGCAGTATTTT.